This TCR beta chain was captured in a study of control samples from healthy donors and cancer patients. Assay used: immunoSEQ multiplex PCR; TCRdb lists only in-frame clones, some missing. The profile shows some 140,000 clones, roughly 92% of them singletons. Trimming removed 6 bases from V and 8 bases from J; junction bases left unmatched: 6. The CDR3 runs to 12 residues. The germline V gene encodes CDR1 SNHLY and CDR2 FYNNEI. This TCR was sampled from a man aged 30-40 years in good health. Material for sequencing was blood. The chain recombines TRBV2 with TRBJ2-7, with 8 bases aligning to TRBD1. CDR3 sequence: CASRSPGGQQYF. CDR3 DNA: TGTGCCAGCAGATCCCCAGGGGGCCAGCAGTACTTC.